The T cell receptor beta chain under discussion was sequenced for a study of blood T cell repertoires in COVID-19. The CDR3 loop spans 16 amino acids. Trimming took off 4 bases at V and 0 bases at J, with 14 bases between the two ends. In germline, CDR1 is SGHRS, CDR2 YFSETQ. This clone has only one observation. Clones were read by immunoSEQ multiplex PCR, and TCRdb kept only the in-frame ones, dropping some. The top ten clones hold 0.82% of a sample with some 240,000 clones, more than 85% of them seen once. Source material: peripheral blood. V gene TRBV5-1 combines with J gene TRBJ2-1; no firm D call. This receptor was taken from a man aged 60 to 69 with COVID-19, enrolled during active disease. CDR3 region: CASSPTTGSSYNEQFF. CDR3 nucleotide sequence: TGCGCCAGCAGCCCCACGACTGGAAGCTCCTACAATGAGCAGTTCTTC.